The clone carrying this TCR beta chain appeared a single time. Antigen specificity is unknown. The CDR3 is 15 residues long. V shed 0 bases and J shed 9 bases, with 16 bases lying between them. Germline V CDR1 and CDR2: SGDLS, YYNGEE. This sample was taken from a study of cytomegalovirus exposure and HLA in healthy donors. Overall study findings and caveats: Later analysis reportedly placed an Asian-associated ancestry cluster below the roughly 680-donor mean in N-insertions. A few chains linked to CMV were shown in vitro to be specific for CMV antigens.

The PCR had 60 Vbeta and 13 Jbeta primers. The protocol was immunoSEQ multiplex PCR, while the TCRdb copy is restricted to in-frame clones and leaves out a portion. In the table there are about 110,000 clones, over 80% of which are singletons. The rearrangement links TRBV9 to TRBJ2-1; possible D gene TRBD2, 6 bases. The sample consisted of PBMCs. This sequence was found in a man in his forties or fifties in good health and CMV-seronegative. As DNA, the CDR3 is TGTGCCAGCAGCGTAGGTTTGGACTACCATAGTGAGCAGTTCTTC. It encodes CASSVGLDYHSEQFF.